Following are 3 T cell receptor beta chains from one sample sequenced in a study of blood T cells in healthy people across ages. With a J-beta primer mix and a sample-barcoded 5' primer, a second PCR ran about 7 to 12 cycles. TCRdb re-called the 5' RACE reads with MiXCR, one entry per CDR3 protein. The sample carries 1.8 million or so distinct CDR3 sequences, 39% recorded once. Sequencing was done on a sample of blood. The receptors here all came from a human donor in good health.

This chain links TRBV20-1 with TRBJ1-4, with D uncertain. The CDR3 totals 13 residues. V was trimmed by 4 bases and J by 8 bases, leaving 14 bases between them. Germline CDR1 DFQATT, CDR2 SNEGSKA (reference sequence). The CDR3 nucleotides read TGCAGTGCTACAGGATCCGGTGGAGAAAAACTGTTTTTT. Amino acids: CSATGSGGEKLFF.

This rearrangement joins TRBV20-1 to TRBJ1-5, with 9 bases identical to TRBD1. This CDR3 contains 14 residues. The V and J ends lost 4 bases and 8 bases, in that order; junction bases with no gene match: 9. From germline, CDR1 is DFQATT and CDR2 SNEGSKA (reference sequence). The CDR3 DNA is TGCAGTGCTACCCGGGACAGGGAATCAAAGCCCCAGCATTTT. Residues: CSATRDRESKPQHF.

This clonotype occurred a few times. The chain is built from TRBV11-2 and TRBJ1-2; TRBD1 might be the D (5 bases). Germline CDR1 is SGHAT and CDR2 is FQNNGV. The CDR3 has 15 amino acids. The germline V and J ends were trimmed by 9 bases and 7 bases, with 24 bases remaining between them. The CDR3 DNA sequence: TGTGCCAGTAGCCCAGTTGCGGGGCCAAGGGGTGGCTACACCTTC. Translation gives CASSPVAGPRGGYTF.